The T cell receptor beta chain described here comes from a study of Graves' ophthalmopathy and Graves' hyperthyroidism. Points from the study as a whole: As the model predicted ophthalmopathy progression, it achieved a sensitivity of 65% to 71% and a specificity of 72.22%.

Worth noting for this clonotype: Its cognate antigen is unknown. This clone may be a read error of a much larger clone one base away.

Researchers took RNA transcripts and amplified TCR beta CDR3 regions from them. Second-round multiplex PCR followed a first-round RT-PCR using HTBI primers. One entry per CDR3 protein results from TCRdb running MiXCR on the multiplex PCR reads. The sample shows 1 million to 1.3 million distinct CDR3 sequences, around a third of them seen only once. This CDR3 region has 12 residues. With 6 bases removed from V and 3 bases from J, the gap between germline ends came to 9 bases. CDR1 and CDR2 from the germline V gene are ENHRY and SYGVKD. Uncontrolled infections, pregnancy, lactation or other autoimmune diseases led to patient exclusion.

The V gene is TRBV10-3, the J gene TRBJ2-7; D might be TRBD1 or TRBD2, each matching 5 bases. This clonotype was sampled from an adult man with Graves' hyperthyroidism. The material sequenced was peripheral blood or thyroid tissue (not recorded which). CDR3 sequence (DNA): TGTGCCATCAGGAGGGGCGGCTACGAGCAGTACTTC. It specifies CAIRRGGYEQYF.